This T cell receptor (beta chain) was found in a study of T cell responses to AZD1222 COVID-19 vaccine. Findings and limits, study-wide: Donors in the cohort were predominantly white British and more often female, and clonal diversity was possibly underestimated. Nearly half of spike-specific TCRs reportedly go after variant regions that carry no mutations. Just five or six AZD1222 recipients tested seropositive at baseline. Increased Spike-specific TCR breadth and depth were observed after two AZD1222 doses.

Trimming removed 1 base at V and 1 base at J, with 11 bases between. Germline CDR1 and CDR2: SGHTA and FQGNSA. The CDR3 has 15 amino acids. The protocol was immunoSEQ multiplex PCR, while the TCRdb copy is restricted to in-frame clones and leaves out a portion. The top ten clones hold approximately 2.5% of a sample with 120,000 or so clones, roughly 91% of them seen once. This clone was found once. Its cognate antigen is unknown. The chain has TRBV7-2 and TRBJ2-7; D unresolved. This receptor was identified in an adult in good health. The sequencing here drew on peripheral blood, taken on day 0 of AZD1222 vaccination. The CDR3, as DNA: TGTGCCAGCAGCTTAGACCCAGAGCCTTCCTACGAGCAGTACTTC. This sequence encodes CASSLDPEPSYEQYF.